The 32 T cell receptor beta chains listed next were all sequenced from one sample in a study of neurological immune-mediated disorders. MiXCR was run by TCRdb on the 5' RACE reads, yielding one entry per CDR3 protein. The data show tens of thousands of distinct CDR3 sequences, nearly 3.5% seen once. Material: PBMCs. The receptors stem from a middle-aged man with multiple sclerosis.

In its sample, this clonotype was seen many times. The chain couples TRBV5-6 to TRBJ2-7; 9 positions match TRBD1. In germline, CDR1 is SGHDT, CDR2 YYEEEE. V was clipped by 4 bases and J by 3 bases; unmatched bases: 8. This CDR3 spans 15 amino acids. CDR3 sequence (DNA): TGTGCCAGCAGCGTAGGCGGACAGGGGTTCTACGAGCAGTACTTC. This gives the protein CASSVGGQGFYEQYF.

This clonotype was counted ten times or more. The V call is TRBV5-1, the J call TRBJ2-2; TRBD2 might be the D (6 bases). There are 14 residues in the CDR3. The germline V gene has CDR1 SGHRS and CDR2 YFSETQ. Between the trimmed V and J ends, which lost 1 base and 7 bases, there was a span of 11 bases. The DNA for the CDR3 is TGCGCCAGCAGCTTGTACCTAGCGAGCGGGGAGCTGTTTTTT. Protein product: CASSLYLASGELFF.

This clonotype was found many times. The rearrangement links TRBV12-3 or TRBV12-4 to TRBJ1-1; no definite D call. CDR3 length equals 13 residues. Trimming took 2 bases from V and 0 from J, leaving 4 bases between them. The CDR3 nucleotides read TGTGCCAGCAGTTTATTAGTGAACACTGAAGCTTTCTTT. The encoded protein is CASSLLVNTEAFF.

This clonotype has ten or more counts. The chain has TRBV27 and TRBJ2-7; tentative D call: TRBD2 (7 bases). This CDR3 is 15 amino acids long. Trimming shortened V by 6 bases and J by 5 bases, and 20 bases separated the two germline ends. The germline gives CDR1 MNHEY, CDR2 SMNVEV (reference sequence). CDR3 sequence (DNA): TGTGCCAGCAGCCCGGGGGCGGGGGCGCGGGACGAGCAGTACTTC. This translates into CASSPGAGARDEQYF.

At least ten counts were recorded for this clonotype. This sequence joins TRBV6-5 and TRBJ1-2; the D gene is possibly TRBD1 (5 bases). Germline V lookup: CDR1 MNHEY, CDR2 SVGAGI. V lost 2 bases and J lost 7, with 17 bases in between. The CDR3 totals 15 residues. CDR3: CASSYGGSRAAGYTF. CDR3 nucleotide sequence: TGTGCCAGCAGTTACGGGGGGAGCAGGGCGGCTGGCTACACCTTC.

This clonotype was seen many times. The CDR3 DNA is TGTGCCAGCAGTGAAGGGGCCAGGGGAGGCTACACCTTC. Translation gives CASSEGARGGYTF. The chain joins TRBV25-1 to TRBJ1-2, with a weak D call TRBD1 (6 bases). Trimming pared 2 bases from V and 8 bases from J, leaving 12 bases between. The CDR3 covers 13 residues. The germline gives CDR1 MGHDK, CDR2 SYGVNS.

This clonotype was recorded once. This chain uses TRBV7-2 with TRBJ1-2; 11 bases align to TRBD1. Trimming took 8 bases from V and 4 from J; bases not matched to a gene: 3. CDR3 length equals 13 residues. Germline V gene sequence: CDR1 SGHTA, CDR2 FQGNSA. This CDR3 reads CASPGQGGYGYTF. The CDR3 bases are TGTGCCAGCCCGGGACAGGGGGGCTATGGCTACACCTTC.

This clonotype occurred a few times. The chain carries TRBV11-2 and TRBJ2-1; 11 positions match TRBD2. V shed 5 bases and J 6 bases; nucleotides not matched to a gene: 6. CDR3 length equals 15 residues. Germline CDR1 is SGHAT and CDR2 is FQNNGV. CDR3 protein: CASSVTSGSRNEQFF. The CDR3 DNA follows: TGTGCCAGCAGCGTAACTAGCGGGAGTCGCAATGAGCAGTTCTTC.

This clonotype was recorded at least ten times. The chain employs TRBV29-1 and TRBJ1-4; D is undetermined. Trimming removed 5 bases from V and 4 bases from J, with 17 bases in between. The CDR3 length is 15 residues. From germline, CDR1 is SQVTM and CDR2 ANQGSEA. In nucleotides, the CDR3 is TGCAGCGTTACCACGCCGGTTTCGGGTAATGAAAAACTGTTTTTT. Protein product: CSVTTPVSGNEKLFF. The variable domain in full, with the rest retrieved from reference TRBV29-1 and TRBJ1-4, is SAVISQKPSRDICQRGTSLTIQCQVDSQVTMMFWYRQQPGQSLTLIATANQGSEATYESGFVIDKFPISRPNLTFSTLTVSNMSPEDSSIYLCSVTTPVSGNEKLFFGSGTQLSVL.

This clonotype was seen ten or more times. This sequence joins TRBV7-6 and TRBJ2-5; D gene ambiguous. The CDR3 sequence is 13 residues long. Trimming pared 0 bases from V and 4 bases from J, leaving 6 bases between. Germline CDR1 reads SGHVS; CDR2 reads FNYEAQ. The CDR3 DNA reads TGTGCCAGCAGCTTAGCGGGCGGAGAGACCCAGTACTTC. Amino acids: CASSLAGGETQYF.

This clonotype was recorded at least ten times. This chain links TRBV5-1 with TRBJ2-1; no reliable D call. Germline CDR1 reads SGHRS; CDR2 reads YFSETQ. The germline V and J ends were trimmed by 4 bases and 2 bases, with 4 bases remaining between them. This CDR3 is 12 amino acids long. The CDR3 loop is CASSEAYNEQFF. The CDR3 DNA sequence: TGCGCCAGCAGCGAGGCCTACAATGAGCAGTTCTTC.

This clonotype has a count of ten or more. The chain has TRBV12-3 or TRBV12-4 and TRBJ2-1, with D perhaps matching TRBD2 (6 bases). V gave up 6 bases and J gave up 10 bases, with 16 bases separating them. This CDR3 is 13 amino acids long. CDR3 DNA: TGTGCCAGCAGCCTACACTTTGGGGGGGAGCAGTTCTTC. Translation: CASSLHFGGEQFF.

This clonotype was detected ten times or more. The V gene is TRBV5-5, the J gene TRBJ1-2; D uncertain. V was trimmed by 2 bases and J by 2 bases, leaving 10 bases between them. The CDR3 runs to 14 residues. CDR1 is SGHKS, CDR2 YYEKEE, per germline (reference sequence). The CDR3 reads CASSFVDKNYGYTF. The CDR3 DNA reads TGTGCCAGCAGCTTCGTCGACAAGAACTATGGCTACACCTTC.

This clonotype was seen ten or more times. The chain is built from TRBV7-9 and TRBJ1-1; TRBD1 agrees at 9 bases. In germline, CDR1 is SEHNR, CDR2 FQNEAQ (reference sequence). This CDR3 is 15 amino acids long. The V gene end was trimmed by 1 base and the J gene end by 4 bases; junction bases not matched to a gene: 4. This chain's CDR3 is CASSLGDRDITEAFF. CDR3 DNA: TGTGCCAGCAGCTTAGGGGACAGGGATATCACTGAAGCTTTCTTT.

This clonotype was seen ten or more times. The chain combines TRBV12-3 or TRBV12-4 with TRBJ1-1; 7 bases are shared with TRBD1. V shed 5 bases and J 5 bases; nucleotides not matched to a gene: 2. This CDR3 region has 12 residues. The CDR3 loop reads CASSRQGTEAFF. DNA of the CDR3: TGTGCCAGCAGTCGACAGGGAACTGAAGCTTTCTTT.

At least ten counts were recorded for this clonotype. This chain uses TRBV6-5 with TRBJ2-1; TRBD2 is a possible D gene (5 bases). The CDR3 consists of 14 residues. Germline V CDR1 and CDR2: MNHEY, SVGAGI. The ends were cut back, 3 bases at V and 7 bases at J, with 13 bases in the middle. The CDR3 protein is CASSYSGGRNEQFF. The CDR3, as DNA: TGTGCCAGCAGTTATTCCGGAGGTCGGAATGAGCAGTTCTTC.

This clonotype was picked up many times. The chain is built from TRBV20-1 and TRBJ2-7, with 7 positions matching TRBD2. The CDR3 has 14 amino acids. The J segment lost 0 bases and the V segment lost 4 bases, leaving 6 bases of the junction unmatched. Germline assignment: CDR1 DFQATT and CDR2 SNEGSKA (reference sequence). CDR3 sequence: CSAMLAGPSYEQYF. CDR3 DNA: TGCAGTGCTATGTTAGCGGGCCCCTCCTACGAGCAGTACTTC.

Many counts were recorded for this clonotype. The V gene is TRBV20-1, the J gene TRBJ2-2; 11 positions agree with TRBD2. The CDR3 has 14 residues. Germline trimming cut 6 bases from V and 5 bases from J; bases unmatched to any gene: 5. The germline gives CDR1 DFQATT, CDR2 SNEGSKA (reference sequence). CDR3 protein: CSANSGRGTGELFF. The CDR3 DNA reads TGCAGTGCCAATAGCGGGAGGGGAACCGGGGAGCTGTTTTTT.

This clonotype appeared a few times. This may be a read error: a much more frequent sequence differs by one nucleotide. This chain links TRBV7-2 with TRBJ1-5; weak D call: TRBD1 (6 bases). The CDR3 has 15 amino acids. V lost 5 bases to trimming and J lost 4 bases, with 15 bases between them. Germline V lookup: CDR1 SGHTA, CDR2 FQGNSA. The CDR3 protein is CASSEGTRENQPQHF. The DNA of the CDR3 is TGTGCCAGCAGCGAAGGGACAAGAGAGAATCAGCCCCAGCATTTT.

The sample holds many counts of this clonotype. The J gene is TRBJ2-2, the V gene TRBV20-1, with D perhaps TRBD1 (6 bases). Germline loops: CDR1 DFQATT, CDR2 SNEGSKA (reference sequence). The CDR3 has 13 amino acids. V was clipped by 3 bases and J by 1 base, with 6 bases between them. This CDR3 reads CSARDRNTGELFF. The CDR3 nucleotides read TGCAGTGCTAGGGACAGGAACACCGGGGAGCTGTTTTTT.

There are a few counts of this clonotype. The chain employs TRBV5-1 and TRBJ2-1, with unresolved D. The CDR3 has 12 residues. Germline CDR1 and CDR2: SGHRS and YFSETQ. V lost 3 bases to trimming and J lost 6 bases, with 7 bases between them. This CDR3 reads CASSYGGNEQFF. CDR3 in DNA: TGCGCCAGCAGCTACGGCGGCAATGAGCAGTTCTTC.

This clonotype was observed at least ten times. The chain recombines TRBV11-1 with TRBJ2-2; 11 positions match TRBD2. The V segment lost 5 bases and the J segment 5 bases; nucleotides outside the gene matches: 4. This CDR3 has 15 amino acids. In germline, CDR1 is SGHAT, CDR2 FQDESV (reference sequence). DNA for the CDR3: TGTGCCAGCAGCCGGGGGACTAGCGGAACCGGGGAGCTGTTTTTT. Translated: CASSRGTSGTGELFF.

For this clonotype: One base away lies a much larger clone, so this may be a sequencing read error. The genes are TRBV11-2 and TRBJ1-2, with a possible D match to TRBD1 (5 bases). From germline, CDR1 is SGHAT and CDR2 FQNNGV. The CDR3 sequence is 14 residues long. Deletions cut 5 bases from V and 4 bases from J, with 14 bases between. This CDR3 is CASSKPRQSYGYTF. Written as DNA, the CDR3 is TGTGCCAGCAGCAAACCTCGACAGAGCTATGGCTACACCTTC.

In regard to this clonotype: A much more abundant neighbour one base away suggests this may be a read error. The rearrangement uses TRBV6-5 and TRBJ1-5; D is unresolved. This CDR3 is built from 15 residues. Germline V gene data show CDR1 as MNHEY and CDR2 as SVGAGI. CDR3 nucleotides: TGTGCCAGCAGTTTGCACCAAAAGGGAAATCAGCACCAGCATTTT. Translating gives CASSLHQKGNQHQHF.

This clonotype showed up many times. The chain is built from TRBV12-3 or TRBV12-4 and TRBJ2-1, with 12 bases identical to TRBD2. The CDR3 has 15 residues. Trimming removed 5 bases from V and 9 bases from J; junction bases left unmatched: 8. The CDR3 DNA reads as TGTGCCAGCAGTCCTAGCGGGGGGGCCGCCGGTGAGCAGTTCTTC. Protein sequence: CASSPSGGAAGEQFF.

This clonotype has at least ten counts. The rearrangement uses TRBV7-9 and TRBJ1-6; 8 bases agree with TRBD1. Trimming took 8 bases from V and 7 from J; bases not matched to a gene: 10. Germline CDR1 and CDR2: SEHNR and FQNEAQ (reference sequence). The CDR3 consists of 15 residues. The CDR3 reads CASSPPGGGNSPLHF. CDR3 DNA: TGTGCCAGCTCTCCCCCAGGGGGCGGGAATTCACCCCTCCACTTT.

The table lists this clonotype with many counts. V is TRBV20-1 and J is TRBJ1-1; D is uncertain. Per the germline V gene, CDR1 is DFQATT and CDR2 is SNEGSKA (reference sequence). The CDR3 loop spans 12 amino acids. Between the trimmed V and J ends, which lost 4 bases and 0 bases, there was a span of 6 bases. Here the CDR3 reads CSATDMNTEAFF. The CDR3 bases are TGCAGTGCTACCGACATGAACACTGAAGCTTTCTTT.

This clonotype has more than one count but fewer than ten. The V gene is TRBV2, the J gene TRBJ2-1, with D maybe TRBD2 (5 bases). V was shortened by 6 bases and J by 1 base, with 13 bases between the two germline ends. The CDR3 extends over 15 amino acids. Germline values: CDR1 SNHLY, CDR2 FYNNEI. The CDR3 DNA reads TGTGCCAGCAGGACCCCAAGGAGGTCCTACAATGAGCAGTTCTTC. Its protein is CASRTPRRSYNEQFF. Full variable domain (rest looked up from reference TRBV2 and TRBJ2-1): EPEVTQTPSHQVTQMGQEVILRCVPISNHLYFYWYRQILGQKVEFLVSFYNNEISEKSEIFDDQFSVERPDGSNFTLKIRSTKLEDSAMYFCASRTPRRSYNEQFFGPGTRLTVL.

This clonotype was counted at least ten times. This chain joins TRBV12-3 or TRBV12-4 and TRBJ2-7, with 7 bases that match TRBD1. This CDR3 comprises 16 residues. V lost 6 bases to trimming and J lost 1 base; unmatched junction nucleotides: 12. The CDR3: CASSPYPGQNSYEQYF. The CDR3 region has the DNA TGTGCCAGCAGCCCCTATCCGGGACAGAATTCCTACGAGCAGTACTTC.

This clonotype was counted ten times or more. This rearrangement joins TRBV7-9 to TRBJ2-3; 8 bases fit TRBD1. V gave up 1 base and J gave up 4 bases; unmatched junction bases: 7. There are 16 residues in the CDR3. From germline, CDR1 is SEHNR and CDR2 FQNEAQ (reference sequence). The CDR3 DNA reads TGTGCCAGCAGCTTAGGGTCCCAGGGGGCTGCAGATACGCAGTATTTT. Translating gives CASSLGSQGAADTQYF. Variable domain in full (rest from reference TRBV7-9 and TRBJ2-3): DTGVSQNPRHKITKRGQNVTFRCDPISEHNRLYWYRQTLGQGPEFLTYFQNEAQLEKSRLLSDRFSAERPKGSFSTLEIQRTEQGDSAMYLCASSLGSQGAADTQYFGPGTRLTVL.

This clonotype was counted many times. CDR3 sequence reads: CASQYPGTDTQYF. The CDR3 DNA is TGCGCCAGCCAGTATCCAGGTACAGATACGCAGTATTTT. The chain recombines TRBV5-1 with TRBJ2-3; D is unclear. The CDR3 has 13 amino acids. V was cut by 7 bases and J by 3 bases, with 12 bases left in between. CDR1 and CDR2 (germline): SGHRS, YFSETQ. Based on the CDR3 plus reference TRBV5-1 and TRBJ2-3, the full variable domain is KAGVTQTPRYLIKTRGQQVTLSCSPISGHRSVSWYQQTPGQGLQFLFEYFSETQRNKGNFPGRFSGRQFSNSRSEMNVSTLELGDSALYLCASQYPGTDTQYFGPGTRLTVL.

This clonotype was counted many times. This chain links TRBV5-6 with TRBJ2-7; D perhaps matches TRBD1 (5 bases). The CDR3 covers 14 residues. V was shortened by 1 base and J by 2 bases, with 10 bases between the two germline ends. Germline V gene data show CDR1 as SGHDT and CDR2 as YYEEEE. The DNA of the CDR3 is TGTGCCAGCAGCTTGCCCAGGGTTACCTACGAGCAGTACTTC. Translating gives CASSLPRVTYEQYF.